The 5 T cell receptor beta chains given below trace back to one sample, sequenced in a study of PD-L1 blockade in urothelial cancer. Assay: immunoSEQ multiplex PCR; the TCRdb copy retains only in-frame clones and omits some. The table shows about 63,000 clones, with roughly 76% occurring only once. As to time point: pretreatment peripheral blood. The specimen was PBMCs, collected around atezolizumab (anti-PD-L1) treatment. The source is a man aged 65 to 85 with urothelial cancer.

This clone was recorded only once. The chain employs TRBV6-5 and TRBJ2-2; D is perhaps TRBD2 (6 bases). V was clipped by 3 bases and J by 4 bases, with 12 bases between them. CDR3 length equals 15 residues. Germline CDR1 reads MNHEY; CDR2 reads SVGAGI. The CDR3 DNA reads as TGTGCCAGCAGTTATGGGACTGGGGCCACCGGGGAGCTGTTTTTT. This encodes CASSYGTGATGELFF.

This rearrangement joins TRBV25-1 to TRBJ2-7; possible D gene TRBD2, 6 bases. Germline assignment: CDR1 MGHDK and CDR2 SYGVNS. Trimming stripped 6 bases from V and 1 base from J, with 10 bases between. CDR3 length: 13 amino acids. CDR3: CASSSGLSYEQYF. CDR3 in DNA: TGTGCCAGCAGCTCGGGACTGTCCTACGAGCAGTACTTC.

Many counts were recorded for this clone. The chain has TRBV5-1 and TRBJ1-2, with D possibly being TRBD1 (5 bases). From germline, CDR1 is SGHRS and CDR2 YFSETQ. The CDR3 contains 13 residues. Trimming cost V 0 bases and J 7 bases, with 10 bases left between them. CDR3 sequence: CASSLAGDFGYTF. In DNA, the CDR3 is TGCGCCAGCAGCTTGGCCGGGGACTTTGGCTACACCTTC.

The chain uses TRBV11-2 and TRBJ2-1; perhaps TRBD1 as D (5 bases). Germline V gene sequence: CDR1 SGHAT, CDR2 FQNNGV. V was cut by 5 bases and J by 7 bases, with 15 bases left in between. CDR3 length: 14 residues. Written as DNA, the CDR3 is TGTGCCAGCAGCCCAGGGCTCCTAGAAAATGAGCAGTTCTTC. It codes for CASSPGLLENEQFF.

J is TRBJ2-2 and V is TRBV11-3; D is perhaps TRBD2 (6 bases). The CDR3 is made up of 14 amino acids. Germline-derived CDR1 and CDR2 are SGHNT and YENEEA. Trimming pared 5 bases from V and 5 bases from J, leaving 12 bases between. The CDR3 DNA is TGTGCCAGCAGCATGGCGGGGAGAACCGGGGAGCTGTTTTTT. Translation gives CASSMAGRTGELFF.